The sequence of this T cell receptor (beta chain) was determined in a study of blood T cell repertoires in COVID-19. Study details: Researchers got acute and convalescent COVID-19 samples from the United States, Italy and Spain.

Libraries were prepared by immunoSEQ multiplex PCR; TCRdb keeps only in-frame clonotypes and omits some of them. Of 150,000 to 200,000 clones listed, roughly 86% are singletons. This CDR3 comprises 15 residues. The junction had 5 bases not matched to a gene; V was cut back by 2 bases and J by 5 bases. Germline CDR1 is MRHNA and CDR2 is SNTAGT. The sequencing sample was made of peripheral blood. The V call is TRBV6-4, the J call TRBJ2-1; 8 nucleotides align to TRBD2. This sequence originates from a man aged 18 to 29 with acute or convalescent COVID-19. CDR3 coding DNA: TGTGCCAGCAGTGACGGTGCGGGGGGAAACAATGAGCAGTTCTTC. Its translation: CASSDGAGGNNEQFF.